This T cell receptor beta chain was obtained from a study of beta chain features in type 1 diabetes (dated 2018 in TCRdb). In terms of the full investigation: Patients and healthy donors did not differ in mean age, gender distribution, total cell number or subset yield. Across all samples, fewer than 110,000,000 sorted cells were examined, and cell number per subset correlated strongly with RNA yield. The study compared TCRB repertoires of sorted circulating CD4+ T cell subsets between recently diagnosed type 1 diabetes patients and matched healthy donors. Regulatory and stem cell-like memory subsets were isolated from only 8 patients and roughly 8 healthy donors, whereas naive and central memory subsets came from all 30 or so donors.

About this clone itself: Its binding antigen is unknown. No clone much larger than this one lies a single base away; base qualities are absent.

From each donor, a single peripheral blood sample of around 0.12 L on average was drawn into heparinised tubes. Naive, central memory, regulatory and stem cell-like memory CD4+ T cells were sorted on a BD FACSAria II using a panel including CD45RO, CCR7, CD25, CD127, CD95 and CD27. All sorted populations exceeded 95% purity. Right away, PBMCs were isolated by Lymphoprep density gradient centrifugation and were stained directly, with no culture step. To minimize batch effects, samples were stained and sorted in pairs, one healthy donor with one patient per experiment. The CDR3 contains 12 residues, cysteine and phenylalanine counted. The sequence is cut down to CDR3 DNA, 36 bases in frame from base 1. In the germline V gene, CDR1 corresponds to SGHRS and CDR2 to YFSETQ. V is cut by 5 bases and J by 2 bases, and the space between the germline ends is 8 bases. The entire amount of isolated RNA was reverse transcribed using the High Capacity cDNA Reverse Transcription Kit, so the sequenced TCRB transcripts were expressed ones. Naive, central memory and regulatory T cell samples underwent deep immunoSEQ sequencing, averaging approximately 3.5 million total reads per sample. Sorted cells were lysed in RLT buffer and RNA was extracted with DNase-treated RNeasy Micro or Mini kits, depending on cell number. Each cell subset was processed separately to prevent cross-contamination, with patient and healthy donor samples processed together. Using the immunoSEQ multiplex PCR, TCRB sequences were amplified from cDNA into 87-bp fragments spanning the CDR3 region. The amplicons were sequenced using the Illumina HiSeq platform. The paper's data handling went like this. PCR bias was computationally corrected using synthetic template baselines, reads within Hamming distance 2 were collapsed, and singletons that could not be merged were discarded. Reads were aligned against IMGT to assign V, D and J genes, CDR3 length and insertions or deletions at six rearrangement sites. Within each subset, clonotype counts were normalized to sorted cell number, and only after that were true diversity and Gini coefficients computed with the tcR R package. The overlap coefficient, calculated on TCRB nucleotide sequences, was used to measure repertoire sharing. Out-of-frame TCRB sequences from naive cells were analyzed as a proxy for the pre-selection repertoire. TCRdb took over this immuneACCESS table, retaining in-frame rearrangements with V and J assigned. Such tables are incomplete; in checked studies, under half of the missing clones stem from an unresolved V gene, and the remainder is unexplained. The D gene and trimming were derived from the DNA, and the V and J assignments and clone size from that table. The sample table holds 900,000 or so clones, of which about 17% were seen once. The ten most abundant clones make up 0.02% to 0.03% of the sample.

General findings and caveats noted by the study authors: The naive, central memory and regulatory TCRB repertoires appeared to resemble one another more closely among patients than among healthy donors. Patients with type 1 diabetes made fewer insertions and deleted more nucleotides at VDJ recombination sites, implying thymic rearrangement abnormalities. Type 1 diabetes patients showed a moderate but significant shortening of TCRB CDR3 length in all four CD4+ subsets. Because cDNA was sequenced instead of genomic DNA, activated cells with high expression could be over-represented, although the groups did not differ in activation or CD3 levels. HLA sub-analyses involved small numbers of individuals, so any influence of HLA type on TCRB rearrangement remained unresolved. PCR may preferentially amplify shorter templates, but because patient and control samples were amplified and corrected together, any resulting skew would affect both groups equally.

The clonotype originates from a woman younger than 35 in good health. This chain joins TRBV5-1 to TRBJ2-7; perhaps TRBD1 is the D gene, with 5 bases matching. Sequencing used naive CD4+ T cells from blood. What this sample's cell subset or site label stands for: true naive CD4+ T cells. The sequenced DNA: TGCGCCAGCAGTACAGGAGCCTACGAGCAGTACTTC. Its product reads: CASSTGAYEQYF.